The 8 T cell receptor beta chains listed next were all sequenced from one sample in a study of blood T cells in healthy people across ages. The second PCR ran roughly 7 to 11 cycles with a sample-barcoded 5' primer and J-beta primers. A single record per CDR3 protein comes from TCRdb applying MiXCR to the 5' RACE reads. Of 650,000 to 950,000 distinct CDR3 sequences in the sample, roughly 44% were seen once. The sample consisted of blood. The receptors come from a man aged 55 to 69 in good health.

About this clonotype itself: The conserved phenylalanine or tryptophan normally closing the CDR3 is absent here, so this likely arose from a read error. The chain combines TRBV7-8 with TRBJ1-5; 10 bases align to TRBD1. J gave up 6 bases and V 5 bases, and 1 base lay outside the gene matches. CDR3 length: 13 amino acids. Germline V gene lookup returns CDR1 SGHVS and CDR2 FQNEAQ. As DNA, the CDR3 is TGTGCCAGCAGCGACAGGGGGCTTCAGCCCCAGCATTCT. Protein sequence: CASSDRGLQPQHS.

The CDR3 loop reads CASSQPPGGEQYF. Here the CDR3 DNA reads TGTGCCAGCAGCCAACCCCCAGGAGGCGAGCAGTACTTC. This rearrangement joins TRBV3-1 to TRBJ2-7; tentatively, D is TRBD2 (5 bases). Between the trimmed V and J ends, which lost 2 bases and 6 bases, there was a span of 11 bases. The CDR3 runs to 13 residues. From germline, CDR1 is LGHDT and CDR2 YNNKEL (reference sequence).

This clonotype occurred many times. This sequence joins TRBV29-1 and TRBJ2-5; TRBD2 matches at 8 bases. The germline V gene encodes CDR1 SQVTM and CDR2 ANQGSEA. Losses at the gene ends were 6 bases for V and 4 bases for J; bases not matched to a gene: 4. The CDR3 spans 12 residues. CDR3 amino acids: CSVGTSGETQYF. As DNA, the CDR3 is TGCAGCGTCGGGACTAGTGGAGAGACCCAGTACTTC.

A few counts support this clonotype. Written as DNA, the CDR3 is TGTGCCAGCAGTGGAGGGATTGGGACAAGACGTTACAATGAGCAGTTCTTC. Its protein is CASSGGIGTRRYNEQFF. The V call is TRBV25-1, the J call TRBJ2-1; possibly TRBD1 for D (6 bases). V was pared by 4 bases and J by 4 bases, with 20 bases between. Germline CDR1 MGHDK, CDR2 SYGVNS. CDR3 length: 17 residues.

V and J are TRBV7-8 and TRBJ2-7; TRBD1 aligns across 7 bases. J was trimmed by 2 bases and V by 4 bases; bases with no gene match: 14. The germline CDR1 and CDR2 sequences are SGHVS and FQNEAQ. This CDR3 region has 17 residues. CDR3 coding DNA: TGTGCCAGCAGCTCGCAACGGTTCGTTGGACAGGCCTACGAGCAGTACTTC. Translating it yields CASSSQRFVGQAYEQYF. Complete variable domain (other parts from reference TRBV7-8 and TRBJ2-7): GAGVSQSPRYKVAKRGQDVALRCDPISGHVSLFWYQQALGQGPEFLTYFQNEAQLDKSGLPSDRFFAERPEGSVSTLKIQRTQQEDSAVYLCASSSQRFVGQAYEQYFGPGTRLTVT.

V gene TRBV20-1 combines with J gene TRBJ2-1, with TRBD2 identical over 13 bases. The CDR3 runs to 15 residues. V gave up 5 bases and J gave up 7 bases; unmatched junction bases: 8. The germline gives CDR1 DFQATT, CDR2 SNEGSKA (reference sequence). The CDR3 is CSASPTSGGANEQFF. The CDR3 bases are TGCAGTGCTTCACCTACTAGCGGGGGGGCTAATGAGCAGTTCTTC.

In this sample, this clonotype turned up a few times. The genes are TRBV27 and TRBJ1-2; D may be TRBD1 (5 bases). The CDR3 has 14 amino acids. CDR1 is MNHEY and CDR2 is SMNVEV in the germline V gene (reference sequence). V was clipped by 4 bases and J by 5 bases, with 14 bases between them. CDR3 nucleotides: TGTGCCAGCAGTTCGGGCAGGGTTCGATATGGCTACACCTTC. It specifies CASSSGRVRYGYTF.

This rearrangement joins TRBV7-2 to TRBJ2-6; perhaps TRBD2 as D (5 bases). The germline V gene encodes CDR1 SGHTA and CDR2 FQGNSA. V lost 0 bases and J 0 bases, leaving 21 bases between the germline ends. This CDR3 contains 21 residues. CDR3 DNA sequence: TGTGCCAGCAGCTTAGCCTCACGTGACTATGCCGATAGCTCTGGGGCCAACGTCCTGACTTTC. It specifies CASSLASRDYADSSGANVLTF. The full variable domain, with the rest looked up from reference TRBV7-2 and TRBJ2-6, is GAGVSQSPSNKVTEKGKDVELRCDPISGHTALYWYRQSLGQGLEFLIYFQGNSAPDKSGLPSDRFSAERTGGSVSTLTIQRTQQEDSAVYLCASSLASRDYADSSGANVLTFGAGSRLTVL.